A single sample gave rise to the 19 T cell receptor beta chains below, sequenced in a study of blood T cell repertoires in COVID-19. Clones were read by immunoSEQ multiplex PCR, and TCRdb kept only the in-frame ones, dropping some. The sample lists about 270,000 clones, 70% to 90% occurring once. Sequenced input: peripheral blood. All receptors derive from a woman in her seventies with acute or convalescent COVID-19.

The CDR3 region is CASSFMAAGGINEQFF. DNA of the CDR3: TGTGCCAGCAGCTTTATGGCAGCGGGGGGGATAAATGAGCAGTTCTTC. This chain joins TRBV5-4 and TRBJ2-1, with 10 bases fitting TRBD2. Trimming cost V 2 bases and J 7 bases; bases outside gene matches: 9. Germline V gives CDR1 SGHNT, CDR2 YYREEE (reference sequence). This CDR3 is built from 16 residues.

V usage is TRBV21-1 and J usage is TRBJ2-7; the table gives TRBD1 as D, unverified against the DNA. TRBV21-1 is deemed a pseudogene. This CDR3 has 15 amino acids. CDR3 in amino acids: CASSLWGQPQEEQYF. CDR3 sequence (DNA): TGTGCCAGCAGCCTTTGGGGACAGCCCCAGGAAGAGCAGTACTTC.

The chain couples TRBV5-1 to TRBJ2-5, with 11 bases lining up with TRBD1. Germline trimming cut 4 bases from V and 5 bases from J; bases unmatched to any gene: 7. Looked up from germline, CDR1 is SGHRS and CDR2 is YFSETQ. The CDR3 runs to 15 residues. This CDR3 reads CASSALDRGLETQYF. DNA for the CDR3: TGCGCCAGCAGCGCCTTGGACAGGGGGCTGGAGACCCAGTACTTC.

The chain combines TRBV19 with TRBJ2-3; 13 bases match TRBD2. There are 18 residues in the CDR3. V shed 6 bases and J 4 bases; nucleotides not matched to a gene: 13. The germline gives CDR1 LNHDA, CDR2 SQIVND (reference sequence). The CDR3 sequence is CASSLPRTSGGRADTQYF. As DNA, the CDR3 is TGTGCCAGTAGCCTACCTCGGACTAGCGGGGGTCGAGCAGATACGCAGTATTTT.

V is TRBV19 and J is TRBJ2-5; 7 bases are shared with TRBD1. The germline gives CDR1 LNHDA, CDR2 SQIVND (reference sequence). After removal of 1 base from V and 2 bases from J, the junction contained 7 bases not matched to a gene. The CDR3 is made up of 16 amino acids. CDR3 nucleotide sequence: TGTGCCAGTAGTATAGCGGGGACAGCTACACAAGAGACCCAGTACTTC. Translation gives CASSIAGTATQETQYF.

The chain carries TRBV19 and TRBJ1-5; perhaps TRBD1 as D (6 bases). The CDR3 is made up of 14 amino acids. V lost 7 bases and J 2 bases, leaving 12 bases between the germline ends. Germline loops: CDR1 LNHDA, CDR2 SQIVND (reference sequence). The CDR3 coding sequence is TGTGCCAGTAACCACAGGGCTGGCAATCAGCCCCAGCATTTT. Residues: CASNHRAGNQPQHF. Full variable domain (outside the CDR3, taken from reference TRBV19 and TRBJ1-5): DGGITQSPKYLFRKEGQNVTLSCEQNLNHDAMYWYRQDPGQGLRLIYYSQIVNDFQKGDIAEGYSVSREKKESFPLTVTSAQKNPTAFYLCASNHRAGNQPQHFGDGTRLSIL.

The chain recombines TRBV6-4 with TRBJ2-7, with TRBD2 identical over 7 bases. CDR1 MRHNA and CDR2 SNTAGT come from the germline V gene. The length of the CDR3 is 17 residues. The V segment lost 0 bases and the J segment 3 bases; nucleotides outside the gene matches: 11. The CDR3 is CASSDSRDGGRDYEQYF. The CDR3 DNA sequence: TGTGCCAGCAGTGACTCGAGGGACGGAGGGAGGGACTACGAGCAGTACTTC.

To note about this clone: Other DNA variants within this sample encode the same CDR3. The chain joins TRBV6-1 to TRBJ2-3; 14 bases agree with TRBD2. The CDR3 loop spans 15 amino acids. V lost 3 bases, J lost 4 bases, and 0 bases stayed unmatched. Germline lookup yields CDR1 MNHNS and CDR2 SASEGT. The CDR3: CASSETSGGADTQYF. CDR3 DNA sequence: TGTGCCAGCAGTGAGACTAGCGGGGGGGCAGATACGCAGTATTTT.

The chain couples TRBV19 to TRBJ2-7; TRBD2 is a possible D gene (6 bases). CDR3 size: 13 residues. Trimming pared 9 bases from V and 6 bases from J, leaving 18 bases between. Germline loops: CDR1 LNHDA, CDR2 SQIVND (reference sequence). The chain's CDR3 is CASSRDFTFEQYF. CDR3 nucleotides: TGTGCCAGCTCCCGGGACTTTACTTTCGAGCAGTACTTC.

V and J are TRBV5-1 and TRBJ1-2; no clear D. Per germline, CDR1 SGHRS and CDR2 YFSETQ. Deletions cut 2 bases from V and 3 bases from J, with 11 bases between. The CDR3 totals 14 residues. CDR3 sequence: CASSLGPEDYGYTF. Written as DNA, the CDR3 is TGCGCCAGCAGCTTAGGACCGGAGGACTATGGCTACACCTTC.

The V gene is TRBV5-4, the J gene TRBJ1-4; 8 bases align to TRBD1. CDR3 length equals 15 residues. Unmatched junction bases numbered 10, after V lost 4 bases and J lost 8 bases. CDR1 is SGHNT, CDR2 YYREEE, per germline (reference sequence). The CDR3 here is CASSVTGTGLEKLFF. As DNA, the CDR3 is TGTGCCAGCAGCGTAACCGGGACAGGCTTAGAAAAACTGTTTTTT.

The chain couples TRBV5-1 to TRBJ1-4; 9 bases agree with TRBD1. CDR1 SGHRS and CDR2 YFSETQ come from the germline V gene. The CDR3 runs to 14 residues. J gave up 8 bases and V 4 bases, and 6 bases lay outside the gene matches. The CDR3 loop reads CASSPGQGEEKLFF. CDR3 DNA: TGCGCCAGCAGCCCGGGACAGGGTGAAGAAAAACTGTTTTTT.

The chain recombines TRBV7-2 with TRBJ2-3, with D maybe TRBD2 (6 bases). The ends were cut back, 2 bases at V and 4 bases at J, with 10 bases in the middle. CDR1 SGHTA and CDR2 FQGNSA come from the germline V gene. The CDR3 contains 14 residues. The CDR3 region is CASSLQLAPDTQYF. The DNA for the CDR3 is TGTGCCAGCAGCTTACAACTAGCCCCAGATACGCAGTATTTT.

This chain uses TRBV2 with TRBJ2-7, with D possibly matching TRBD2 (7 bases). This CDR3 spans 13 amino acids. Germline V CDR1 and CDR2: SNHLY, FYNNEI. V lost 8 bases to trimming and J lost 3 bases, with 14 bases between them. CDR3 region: CASEGGGGYEQYF. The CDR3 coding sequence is TGTGCCAGCGAGGGGGGCGGGGGCTACGAGCAGTACTTC.

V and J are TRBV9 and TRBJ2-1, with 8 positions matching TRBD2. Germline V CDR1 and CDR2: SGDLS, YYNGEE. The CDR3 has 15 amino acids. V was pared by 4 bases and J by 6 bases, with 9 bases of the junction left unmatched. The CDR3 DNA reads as TGTGCCAGCAGCCTGGAAGTAGCGGGGTTCAATGAGCAGTTCTTC. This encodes CASSLEVAGFNEQFF. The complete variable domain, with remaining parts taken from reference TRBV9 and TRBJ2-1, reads DSGVTQTPKHLITATGQRVTLRCSPRSGDLSVYWYQQSLDQGLQFLIQYYNGEERAKGNILERFSAQQFPDLHSELNLSSLELGDSALYFCASSLEVAGFNEQFFGPGTRLTVL.

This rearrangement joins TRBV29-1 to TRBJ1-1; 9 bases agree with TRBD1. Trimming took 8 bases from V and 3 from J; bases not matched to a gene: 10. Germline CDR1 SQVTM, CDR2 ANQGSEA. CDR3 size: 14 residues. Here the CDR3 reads CSIRGTGIYTEAFF. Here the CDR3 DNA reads TGCAGCATTCGCGGGACAGGGATCTACACTGAAGCTTTCTTT.

CDR3 loop: CASSGQAMNTEAFF. In nucleotides, the CDR3 is TGTGCCAGCAGTGGACAGGCAATGAACACTGAAGCTTTCTTT. The chain has TRBV25-1 and TRBJ1-1; a possible D gene is TRBD1 (6 bases). The CDR3 loop spans 14 amino acids. Trimming took 4 bases from V and 0 from J, leaving 9 bases between them. From germline, CDR1 is MGHDK and CDR2 SYGVNS.

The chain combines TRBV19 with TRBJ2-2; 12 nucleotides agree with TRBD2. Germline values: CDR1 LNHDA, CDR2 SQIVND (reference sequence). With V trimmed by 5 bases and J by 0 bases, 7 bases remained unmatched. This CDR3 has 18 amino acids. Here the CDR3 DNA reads TGTGCCAGTAGTGCACTACGACTAGCGGGGGCGAACACCGGGGAGCTGTTTTTT. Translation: CASSALRLAGANTGELFF.

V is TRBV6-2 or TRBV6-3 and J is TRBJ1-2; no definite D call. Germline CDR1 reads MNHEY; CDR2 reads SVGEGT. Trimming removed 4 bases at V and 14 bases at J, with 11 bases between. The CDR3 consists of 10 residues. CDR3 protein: CASSSGRATF. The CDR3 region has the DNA TGTGCCAGCAGTTCAGGCCGAGCAACCTTC.